Listed below are T cell receptor beta chains from one sample, sequenced in a study of blood T cell repertoires in COVID-19. Profiled with immunoSEQ multiplex PCR; TCRdb holds only in-frame clones, not every one. There are about 120,000 clones in the sample; about 86% occur only once, and about 5.4% lies in the top ten. The sequenced sample was peripheral blood. The receptors originated from an older man with active or convalescent COVID-19. CDR3s include the opening cysteine and the closing phenylalanine or tryptophan. The order of the fields is J gene, V gene, clone size, D gene, CDR3 protein, CDR3 DNA. The D gene is left open where the match is weak. Expanded clones get a size class; other rows say once, few or many, or leave the size out.

j_gene: TRBJ2-5
v_gene: TRBV2
abundance: .
d_gene: TRBD2
CDR3aa: CASRAILAGGQETQYF
CDR3nt: TGTGCCAGCAGAGCAATACTAGCGGGGGGACAAGAGACCCAGTACTTC

j_gene: TRBJ1-2
v_gene: TRBV10-2
abundance: .
d_gene: TRBD1
CDR3aa: CASRKTSGTGDGYTF
CDR3nt: TGCGCCAGCAGGAAAACTTCCGGGACAGGGGATGGCTACACCTTC

j_gene: TRBJ2-2
v_gene: TRBV9
abundance: .
d_gene: .
CDR3aa: CASSTPLGGNTGELFF
CDR3nt: TGTGCCAGCAGCACCCCTTTGGGGGGGAACACCGGGGAGCTGTTTTTT

j_gene: TRBJ1-4
v_gene: TRBV11-2
abundance: .
d_gene: .
CDR3aa: CASSLQGKNQKLFF
CDR3nt: TGTGCCAGCAGCTTACAGGGGAAGAATCAAAAACTGTTTTTT

j_gene: TRBJ2-6
v_gene: TRBV9
abundance: .
d_gene: .
CDR3aa: CASSLQGSGANVLTF
CDR3nt: TGTGCCAGCAGCCTACAGGGTTCCGGGGCCAACGTCCTGACTTTC

j_gene: TRBJ1-6
v_gene: TRBV3-1/TRBV3-2
abundance: .
d_gene: TRBD1
CDR3aa: CASSLGYQGATSPLHF
CDR3nt: TGTGCCAGCAGCCTAGGTTACCAGGGGGCAACCTCACCCCTCCACTTT

j_gene: TRBJ2-7
v_gene: TRBV12-3/TRBV12-4
abundance: .
d_gene: .
CDR3aa: CASSLDGGHEQYF
CDR3nt: TGTGCCAGCAGTTTGGATGGGGGCCACGAGCAGTACTTC

j_gene: TRBJ2-2
v_gene: TRBV19
abundance: .
d_gene: TRBD2
CDR3aa: CASSMPLAGGRTGELFF
CDR3nt: TGTGCCAGTAGTATGCCTCTGGCGGGGGGGCGTACCGGGGAGCTGTTTTTT

j_gene: TRBJ2-7
v_gene: TRBV7-6
abundance: few
d_gene: .
CDR3aa: CASSSGPNYEQYF
CDR3nt: TGTGCCAGCAGCTCGGGTCCCAACTACGAGCAGTACTTC

j_gene: TRBJ2-5
v_gene: TRBV4-1
abundance: .
d_gene: .
CDR3aa: CASSQVVEGGETQYF
CDR3nt: TGCGCCAGCAGCCAAGTTGTAGAGGGCGGGGAGACCCAGTACTTC

j_gene: TRBJ1-2
v_gene: TRBV29-1
abundance: .
d_gene: TRBD1
CDR3aa: CSVIGQDYNGYTF
CDR3nt: TGCAGCGTTATCGGACAGGATTATAATGGCTACACCTTC

j_gene: TRBJ1-1
v_gene: TRBV7-3
abundance: .
d_gene: TRBD1
CDR3aa: CASRFGTGEAEAFF
CDR3nt: TGTGCCAGCAGGTTCGGGACAGGGGAGGCTGAAGCTTTCTTT

j_gene: TRBJ1-2
v_gene: TRBV10-3
abundance: .
d_gene: .
CDR3aa: CAISESGGPGYTF
CDR3nt: TGTGCCATCAGTGAGTCGGGAGGGCCTGGCTACACCTTC

j_gene: TRBJ2-7
v_gene: TRBV9
abundance: .
d_gene: .
CDR3aa: CASSLFGGASYEQYF
CDR3nt: TGTGCCAGCAGCCTATTTGGGGGGGCGTCCTACGAGCAGTACTTC

j_gene: TRBJ2-2
v_gene: TRBV5-1
abundance: .
d_gene: .
CDR3aa: CASSSSSVHTGELFF
CDR3nt: TGCGCCAGCAGCTCTTCTAGCGTTCACACCGGGGAGCTGTTTTTT

j_gene: TRBJ2-7
v_gene: TRBV4-1
abundance: .
d_gene: .
CDR3aa: CASSQEGGRGNYEQYF
CDR3nt: TGCGCCAGCAGCCAAGAAGGTGGCAGGGGTAACTACGAGCAGTACTTC

j_gene: TRBJ2-7
v_gene: TRBV11-3
abundance: .
d_gene: .
CDR3aa: CASSLASSDSEQYF
CDR3nt: TGTGCCAGCAGCTTAGCCAGCTCGGACAGCGAGCAGTACTTC

j_gene: TRBJ2-7
v_gene: TRBV7-9
abundance: .
d_gene: TRBD1
CDR3aa: CASSPDRGLSYEQYF
CDR3nt: TGTGCCAGCAGCCCAGACAGGGGGCTCTCCTACGAGCAGTACTTC

j_gene: TRBJ1-1
v_gene: TRBV5-5
abundance: once
d_gene: .
CDR3aa: CASSSRVAPGTEAFF
CDR3nt: TGTGCCAGCAGCTCCCGGGTAGCGCCGGGCACTGAAGCTTTCTTT

j_gene: TRBJ2-4
v_gene: TRBV7-2
abundance: .
d_gene: .
CDR3aa: CASSSGLAKNIQYF
CDR3nt: TGTGCCAGCAGCTCGGGACTAGCCAAAAACATTCAGTACTTC

j_gene: TRBJ1-6
v_gene: TRBV5-1
abundance: .
d_gene: TRBD1
CDR3aa: CASSPDGQGIISPLHF
CDR3nt: TGCGCCAGCAGCCCAGACGGACAGGGGATTATTTCACCCCTCCACTTT

j_gene: TRBJ1-5
v_gene: TRBV4-3
abundance: once
d_gene: TRBD1
CDR3aa: CASSQDLLGGKQPQHF
CDR3nt: TGCGCCAGCAGCCAAGATCTTTTAGGGGGCAAACAGCCCCAGCATTTT

j_gene: TRBJ2-1
v_gene: TRBV27
abundance: .
d_gene: .
CDR3aa: CASSLTGISYNEQFF
CDR3nt: TGTGCCAGCAGTCTTACAGGGATTTCCTACAATGAGCAGTTCTTC

j_gene: TRBJ1-1
v_gene: TRBV5-1
abundance: .
d_gene: .
CDR3aa: CASSPAGRNTEAFF
CDR3nt: TGCGCCAGCAGCCCGGCTGGGAGGAACACTGAAGCTTTCTTT